This paragraph covers one TCR beta chain sequence. The data were obtained in a study of cytomegalovirus exposure and HLA in healthy donors. PCR involved 60 Vbeta and 13 Jbeta primers. Only in-frame clones appear in the TCRdb table, and some are missing; sequencing was by immunoSEQ multiplex PCR. The table includes more than 85,000 clones, 81% detected once. What was sequenced was PBMCs. The receptor was derived from a woman in her 30s in good health and CMV-seronegative.

The CDR3 sequence: CASSYTSGRAGELFF. The CDR3 nucleotides are TGTGCCAGCAGCTATACTAGCGGACGGGCCGGGGAGCTGTTTTTT. This chain links TRBV2 with TRBJ2-2, with 8 bases lining up with TRBD2. The CDR3 spans 15 residues. Germline values: CDR1 SNHLY, CDR2 FYNNEI. J lost 6 bases, V lost 6 bases, and 9 bases had no gene match.